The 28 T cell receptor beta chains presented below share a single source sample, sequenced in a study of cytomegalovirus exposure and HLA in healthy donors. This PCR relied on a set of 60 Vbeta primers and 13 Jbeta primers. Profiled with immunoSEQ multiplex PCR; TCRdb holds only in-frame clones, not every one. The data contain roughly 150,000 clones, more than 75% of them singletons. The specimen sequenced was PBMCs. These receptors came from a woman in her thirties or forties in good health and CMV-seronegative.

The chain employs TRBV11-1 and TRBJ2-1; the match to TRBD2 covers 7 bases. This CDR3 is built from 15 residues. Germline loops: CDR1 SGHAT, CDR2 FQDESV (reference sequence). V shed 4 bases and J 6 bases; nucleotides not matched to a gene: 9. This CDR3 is CASSWGDYNSNEQFF. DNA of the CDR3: TGTGCCAGCAGCTGGGGGGACTATAATTCCAATGAGCAGTTCTTC.

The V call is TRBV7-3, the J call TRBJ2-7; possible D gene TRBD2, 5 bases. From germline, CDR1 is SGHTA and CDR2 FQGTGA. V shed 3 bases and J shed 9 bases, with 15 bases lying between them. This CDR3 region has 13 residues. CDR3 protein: CASSLGLGDGQYF. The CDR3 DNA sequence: TGTGCCAGCAGCTTGGGGTTGGGAGACGGGCAGTACTTC.

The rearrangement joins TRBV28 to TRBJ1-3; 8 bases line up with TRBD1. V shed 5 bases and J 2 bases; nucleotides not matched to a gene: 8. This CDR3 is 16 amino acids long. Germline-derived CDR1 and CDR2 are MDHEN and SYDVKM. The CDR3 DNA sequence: TGTGCCAGCAGTCCCCGGACAGGGTGGCCTGGAAACACCATATATTTT. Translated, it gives CASSPRTGWPGNTIYF.

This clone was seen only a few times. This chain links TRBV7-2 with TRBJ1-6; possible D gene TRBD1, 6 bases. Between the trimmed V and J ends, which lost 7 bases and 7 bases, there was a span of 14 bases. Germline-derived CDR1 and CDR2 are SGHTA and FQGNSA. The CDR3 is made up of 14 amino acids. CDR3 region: CASKRQASNSPLHF. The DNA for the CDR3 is TGTGCCAGCAAACGACAGGCTTCCAATTCACCCCTCCACTTT.

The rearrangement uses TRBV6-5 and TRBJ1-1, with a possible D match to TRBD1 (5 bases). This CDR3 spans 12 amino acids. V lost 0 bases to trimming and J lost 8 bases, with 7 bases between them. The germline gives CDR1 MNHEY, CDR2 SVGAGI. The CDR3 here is CASSYSGQEAFF. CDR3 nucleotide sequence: TGTGCCAGCAGTTACTCTGGACAAGAAGCTTTCTTT.

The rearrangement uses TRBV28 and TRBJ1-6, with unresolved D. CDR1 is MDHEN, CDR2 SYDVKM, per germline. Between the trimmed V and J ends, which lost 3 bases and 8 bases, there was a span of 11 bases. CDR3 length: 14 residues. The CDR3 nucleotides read TGTGCCAGCAGTTTGGTTCGGGAGCATTCACCCCTCCACTTT. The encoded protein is CASSLVREHSPLHF.

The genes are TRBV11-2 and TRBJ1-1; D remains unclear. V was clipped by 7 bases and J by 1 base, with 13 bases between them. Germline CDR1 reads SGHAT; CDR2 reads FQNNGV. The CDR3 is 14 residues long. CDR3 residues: CASTIRRGNTEAFF. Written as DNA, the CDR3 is TGTGCCAGCACCATTAGACGGGGGAACACTGAAGCTTTCTTT.

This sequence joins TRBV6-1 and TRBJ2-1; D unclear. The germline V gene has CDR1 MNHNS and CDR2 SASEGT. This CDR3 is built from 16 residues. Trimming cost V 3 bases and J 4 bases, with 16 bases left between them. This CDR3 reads CASSDISYSLYNEQFF. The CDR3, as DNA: TGTGCCAGCAGTGACATTTCCTATTCGCTATACAATGAGCAGTTCTTC.

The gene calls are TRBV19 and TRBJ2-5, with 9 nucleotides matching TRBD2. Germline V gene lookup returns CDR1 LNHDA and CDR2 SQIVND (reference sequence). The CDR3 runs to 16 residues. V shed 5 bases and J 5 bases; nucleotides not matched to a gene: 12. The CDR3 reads CASSWGREGREETQYF. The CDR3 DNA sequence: TGTGCCAGTAGTTGGGGGCGGGAGGGCCGGGAGGAGACCCAGTACTTC.

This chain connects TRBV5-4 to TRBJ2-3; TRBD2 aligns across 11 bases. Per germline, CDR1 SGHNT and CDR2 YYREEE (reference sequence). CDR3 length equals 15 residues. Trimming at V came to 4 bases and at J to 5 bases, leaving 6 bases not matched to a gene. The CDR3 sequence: CASSAPGLAVDTQYF. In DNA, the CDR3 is TGTGCCAGCAGCGCGCCGGGACTAGCGGTAGATACGCAGTATTTT.

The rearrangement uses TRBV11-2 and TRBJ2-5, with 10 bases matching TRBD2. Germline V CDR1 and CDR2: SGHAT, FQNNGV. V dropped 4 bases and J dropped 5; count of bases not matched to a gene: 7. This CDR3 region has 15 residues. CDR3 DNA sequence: TGTGCCAGCAGCTCTCTAGGACTAGCGGTGGAGACCCAGTACTTC. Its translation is CASSSLGLAVETQYF.

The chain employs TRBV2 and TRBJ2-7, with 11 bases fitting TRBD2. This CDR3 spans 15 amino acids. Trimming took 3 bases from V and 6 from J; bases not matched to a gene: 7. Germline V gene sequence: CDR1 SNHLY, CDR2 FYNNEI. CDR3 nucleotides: TGTGCCAGCAGTGACCGACTAGCGGGACCGGGCGAGCAGTACTTC. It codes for CASSDRLAGPGEQYF.

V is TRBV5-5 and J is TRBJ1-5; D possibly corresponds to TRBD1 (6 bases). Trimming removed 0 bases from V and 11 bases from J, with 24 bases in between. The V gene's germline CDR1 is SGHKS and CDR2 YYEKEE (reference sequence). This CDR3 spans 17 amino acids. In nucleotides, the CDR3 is TGTGCCAGCAGCTTGGCGGTTCAGGGGAGCCAGGATCACGCCCAGCATTTT. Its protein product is CASSLAVQGSQDHAQHF.

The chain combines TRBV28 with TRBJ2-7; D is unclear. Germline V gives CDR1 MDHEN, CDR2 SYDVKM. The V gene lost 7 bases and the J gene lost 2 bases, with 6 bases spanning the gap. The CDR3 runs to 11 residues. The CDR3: CASTGTYEQYF. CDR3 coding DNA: TGTGCCAGCACCGGTACCTACGAGCAGTACTTC.

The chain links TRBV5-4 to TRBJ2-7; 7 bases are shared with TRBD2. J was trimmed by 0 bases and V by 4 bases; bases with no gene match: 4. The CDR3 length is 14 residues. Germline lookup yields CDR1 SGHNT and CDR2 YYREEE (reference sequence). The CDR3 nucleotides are TGTGCCAGCAGCACTAGCGCGAGCTCCTACGAGCAGTACTTC. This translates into CASSTSASSYEQYF. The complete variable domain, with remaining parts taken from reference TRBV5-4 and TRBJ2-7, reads ETGVTQSPTHLIKTRGQQVTLRCSSQSGHNTVSWYQQALGQGPQFIFQYYREEENGRGNFPPRFSGLQFPNYSSELNVNALELDDSALYLCASSTSASSYEQYFGPGTRLTVT.

CDR3 sequence: CTSSQAHSGGRIDTQYF. CDR3 sequence (DNA): TGCACCAGCAGCCAAGCCCATAGCGGGGGCCGGATCGATACGCAGTATTTT. This rearrangement joins TRBV1 to TRBJ2-3; the table calls TRBD2, which could not be checked here. TRBV1 corresponds to a pseudogene. The CDR3 runs 17 residues.

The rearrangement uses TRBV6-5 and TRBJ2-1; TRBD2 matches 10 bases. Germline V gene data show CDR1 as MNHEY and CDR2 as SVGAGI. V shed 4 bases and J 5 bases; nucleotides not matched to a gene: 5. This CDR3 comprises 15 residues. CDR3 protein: CASSFASGRNNEQFF. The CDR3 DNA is TGTGCCAGCAGTTTCGCTAGCGGGAGAAACAATGAGCAGTTCTTC.

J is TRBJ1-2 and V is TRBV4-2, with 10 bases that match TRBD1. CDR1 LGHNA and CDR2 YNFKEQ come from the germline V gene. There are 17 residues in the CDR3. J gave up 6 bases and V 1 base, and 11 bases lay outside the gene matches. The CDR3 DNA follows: TGTGCCAGCAGCCAAGTAGCCGGGACAGGGGTGGTCAATGGCTACACCTTC. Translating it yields CASSQVAGTGVVNGYTF.

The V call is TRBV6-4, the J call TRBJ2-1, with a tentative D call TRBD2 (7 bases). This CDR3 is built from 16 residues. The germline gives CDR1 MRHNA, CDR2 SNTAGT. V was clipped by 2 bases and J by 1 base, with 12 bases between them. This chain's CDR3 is CASSDQGGGSYNEQFF. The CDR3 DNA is TGTGCCAGCAGTGACCAGGGAGGGGGGTCCTACAATGAGCAGTTCTTC.

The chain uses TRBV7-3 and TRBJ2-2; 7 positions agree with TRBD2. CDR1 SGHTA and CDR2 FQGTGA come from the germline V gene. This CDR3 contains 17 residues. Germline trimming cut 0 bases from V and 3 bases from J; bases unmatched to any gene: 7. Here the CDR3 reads CASSLTARGVDTGELFF. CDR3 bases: TGTGCCAGCAGCTTAACGGCTCGGGGGGTAGACACCGGGGAGCTGTTTTTT.

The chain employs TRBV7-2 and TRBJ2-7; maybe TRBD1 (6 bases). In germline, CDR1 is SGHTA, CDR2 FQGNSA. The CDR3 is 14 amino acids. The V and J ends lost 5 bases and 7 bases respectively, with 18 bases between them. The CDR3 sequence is CASSLREGEREQYF. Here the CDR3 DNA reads TGTGCCAGCAGCCTCCGTGAGGGGGAGAGGGAGCAGTACTTC.

The DNA for the CDR3 is TGTGCCAGCAGCCTCCAACCCAGCGGGAGTGCTCAAGAGACCCAGTACTTC. Translated: CASSLQPSGSAQETQYF. The chain links TRBV7-3 to TRBJ2-5; 8 bases agree with TRBD2. The CDR3 runs 17 residues. In germline, CDR1 is SGHTA, CDR2 FQGTGA. J lost 2 bases, V lost 5 bases, and 13 bases had no gene match.

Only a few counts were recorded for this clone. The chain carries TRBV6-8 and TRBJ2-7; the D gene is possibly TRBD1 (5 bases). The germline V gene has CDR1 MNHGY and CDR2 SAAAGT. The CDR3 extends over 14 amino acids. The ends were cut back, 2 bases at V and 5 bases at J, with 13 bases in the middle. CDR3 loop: CASSYPSGRDEQYF. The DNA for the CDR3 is TGTGCCAGCAGTTACCCGAGTGGCAGGGACGAGCAGTACTTC.

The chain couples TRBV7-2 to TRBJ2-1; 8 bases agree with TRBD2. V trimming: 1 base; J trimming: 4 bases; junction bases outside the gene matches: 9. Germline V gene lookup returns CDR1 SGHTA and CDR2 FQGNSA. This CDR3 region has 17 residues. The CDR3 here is CASSLEGLSGVYNEQFF. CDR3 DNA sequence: TGTGCCAGCAGCTTAGAGGGTCTTAGCGGGGTATACAATGAGCAGTTCTTC.

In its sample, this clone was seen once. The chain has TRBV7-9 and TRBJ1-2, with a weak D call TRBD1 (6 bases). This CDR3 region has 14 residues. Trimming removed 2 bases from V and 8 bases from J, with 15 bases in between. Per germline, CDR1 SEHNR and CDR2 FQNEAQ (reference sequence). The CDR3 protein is CASSLLRQAGGYTF. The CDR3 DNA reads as TGTGCCAGCAGCTTACTGAGACAGGCTGGAGGCTACACCTTC.

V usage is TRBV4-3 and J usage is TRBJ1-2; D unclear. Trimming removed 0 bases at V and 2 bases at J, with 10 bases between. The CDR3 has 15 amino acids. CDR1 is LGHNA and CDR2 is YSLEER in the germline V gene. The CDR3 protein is CASSQDPGENYGYTF. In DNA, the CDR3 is TGCGCCAGCAGCCAAGATCCCGGGGAAAACTATGGCTACACCTTC.

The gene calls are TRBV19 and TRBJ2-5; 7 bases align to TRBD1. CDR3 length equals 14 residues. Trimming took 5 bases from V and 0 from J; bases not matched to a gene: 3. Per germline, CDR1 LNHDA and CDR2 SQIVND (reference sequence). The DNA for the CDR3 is TGTGCCAGTAGTCCTGGGACAGACCAAGAGACCCAGTACTTC. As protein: CASSPGTDQETQYF. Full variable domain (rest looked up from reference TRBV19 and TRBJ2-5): DGGITQSPKYLFRKEGQNVTLSCEQNLNHDAMYWYRQDPGQGLRLIYYSQIVNDFQKGDIAEGYSVSREKKESFPLTVTSAQKNPTAFYLCASSPGTDQETQYFGPGTRLLVL.

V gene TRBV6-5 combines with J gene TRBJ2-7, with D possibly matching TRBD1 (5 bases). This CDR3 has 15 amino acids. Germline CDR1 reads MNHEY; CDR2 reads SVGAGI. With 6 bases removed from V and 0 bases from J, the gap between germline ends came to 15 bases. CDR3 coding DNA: TGTGCCAGCAGAAACGGACACCAGAGCTCCTACGAGCAGTACTTC. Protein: CASRNGHQSSYEQYF.